This T cell receptor beta chain was obtained from a study of blood T cells in healthy people across ages (dated by TCRdb to 2013 to 2016). Some background on the complete study: In model experiments, roughly one uniquely barcoded TCR beta cDNA molecule per two T cells was captured by template switching. Age-related changes in TCR beta repertoire diversity were measured in the study by deep sequencing normalized with unique cDNA molecular identifiers. The donors were split into four age groups: young (average 16 years), middle-aged (nearly 40), aged (approximately 59) and long-lived (over 75). Donors of different ages were randomly distributed across sequencing lanes to avoid experimental bias. Two additional independent replicas of 1 million unique cDNA reads from the same blood draw were analyzed for two donors (one aged 18 to 29 and one aged 80 or older). The research as a whole found: Bulk unsorted PBMC profiling prevented conclusive comparison of naive and antigen-experienced compartments. Compared with the aged group, more naive CD4+ T cells, fewer expanded clones and increased TCR diversity were shown by the long-lived group, suggesting age selection. Observed TCR beta diversity correlated strongly with the percentage of naive T cells measured by flow cytometry. Because donor CMV infection status was unknown, age-related changes in expanded clonotypes were potentially confounded. As age increased, observed TCR beta diversity per million T cells dropped in a roughly linear way, and a significant reduction was already evident by age around 41. Total diversity estimates from one million sequenced T cells were considered lower bounds and underestimates.

There are 17 amino acids in the CDR3, from cysteine to phenylalanine inclusive. Solely the CDR3 DNA is kept, with 51 bases framed from the first base. V drops 7 bases and J drops 0 bases, leaving 23 bases in between. CDR1 SGHRS and CDR2 YFSETQ were looked up in the germline V gene. The library relied on 5' RACE. Sequencing instrument: Illumina HiSeq 2500. The second PCR ran for roughly 7 to 11 cycles and used a J-beta primer mix along with a sample-barcoded 5' primer. A unique molecular identifier was introduced onto each TCR beta cDNA molecule by a template-switch 5' adaptor carrying 12 random nucleotides. Each sample yielded at least 2.5 million CDR3-containing paired-end reads. First-strand cDNA was synthesized from all RNA with the Mint cDNA synthesis kit, primed by a TRBC-specific oligonucleotide. Following uracil-DNA glycosylase treatment, a first 18-cycle PCR with universal primers M1SS and BC2_uni_R was performed on all cDNA. On the authors' methods: For normalization, 1 million high-quality reads were randomly selected from each sample, with every read carrying a distinct molecular identifier. Instead of being binned into consensus sequences, reads that shared molecular identifiers were thrown out. CDR3 identification, clonotype clustering and error correction used MiTCR with a Q25 quality threshold and the strictest error-elimination algorithm. A nonparametric unseen species model with Euler transformation was used to estimate a lower bound on total TCR beta diversity. The public sequencing data were trimmed at Q25 with fastp and processed into clonotypes with MiXCR by TCRdb, which kept only in-frame beta chains. For every CDR3 protein sequence, its rows merge into one entry that carries the most common genes and DNA. TCRdb, not the authors, supplied the V and J calls. The sample records approximately 800,000 distinct CDR3 sequences, 53% of which are singletons. Around 41% of the sample rests with the top ten.

The roughly 37 donors, aged about 6 to 100 years, were systemically healthy Caucasian individuals from Russia. Each donor gave about 11 milliliters of peripheral blood, drawn into EDTA-treated Vacutainer tubes. Ficoll-Paque density-gradient centrifugation was used to isolate PBMCs, with at least 6 million obtained per sample. Trizol reagent was used to extract total RNA from PBMCs, with at least 6 micrograms per sample. Naive CD45RAhigh/CD27high T cell percentages were measured by flow cytometry on a PBMC aliquot from every donor. As regards this clonotype: The antigen it recognizes is unknown. The sample holds no much larger clone one base away, and base qualities are not on file.

Sequences were obtained from blood. The TCR was taken from a man older than 75 in good health. The V and J segments used are TRBV5-1 and TRBJ2-7, with TRBD1 as a weak D call on 6 bases. The DNA is TGCGCCAGCGCTCCGGGACAAACTCTACGGAGCTCCTACGAGCAGTACTTC. Translated, this gives CASAPGQTLRSSYEQYF.